This T cell receptor beta chain comes out of a study of cytomegalovirus exposure and HLA in healthy donors. The PCR used 60 Vbeta and 13 Jbeta primers. TCRdb's copy holds only in-frame clones and misses some; the assay was immunoSEQ multiplex PCR. This sample's clone table lists 140,000 to 150,000 clones. The ends lost 4 bases at V and 6 bases at J; junction bases unmatched: 5. CDR3 length: 14 amino acids. The germline V gene encodes CDR1 MNHEY and CDR2 SVGAGI. The source is a woman aged 45-59 years in good health and CMV-seronegative. The chain carries TRBV6-5 and TRBJ2-5, with TRBD1 matching over 10 bases. Sequencing was performed on PBMCs. This CDR3 reads CASSWGQGMKTQYF. Here the CDR3 DNA reads TGTGCCAGCAGTTGGGGACAGGGGATGAAGACCCAGTACTTC.